This TCR beta chain stems from a study of T cells in Graves' hyperthyroidism and ophthalmopathy. Overall study: It was at initial diagnosis, before any treatment, that peripheral blood was collected.

The investigators amplified TCR beta CDR3 regions from RNA transcripts. In the first-round RT-PCR of the TCR CDR3, the HTBI primer set was used. One entry per CDR3 protein results from TCRdb running MiXCR on the multiplex PCR reads. The sample has under 350,000 distinct CDR3 sequences; 12% to 15% are singletons. Under 3 months was the duration of disease in ophthalmopathy patients, who also had a Clinical Activity Score of at least 3 and a NOSPECS grade of at least 4. Reasons for excluding patients were uncontrolled infection, other autoimmune disease, pregnancy or lactation. Clinical symptoms, serum thyroxine and TRAb, thyroid ultrasound and orbital computed tomography together formed the diagnostic basis. The sequenced sample consisted of blood. The clonotype originates from a woman aged 40 to 50 with Graves' ophthalmopathy.

Here the CDR3 DNA reads TGCAGTGCGTCGCAGGGGGACGACACTGAAGCTTTCTTT. It specifies CSASQGDDTEAFF. The chain is built from TRBV20-1 and TRBJ1-1; 7 nucleotides align to TRBD1. Trimming cost V 6 bases and J 3 bases; bases outside gene matches: 7. CDR1 and CDR2 from the germline V gene are DFQATT and SNEGSKA (reference sequence). The CDR3 consists of 13 residues.